The 4 T cell receptor beta chains presented below share a single source sample, sequenced in a study of blood T cell repertoires in COVID-19. Method: immunoSEQ multiplex PCR; TCRdb's copy keeps in-frame clones and lacks some. The data show more than 65,000 clones, 91% seen once. Sample: peripheral blood. These receptor sequences come from a human donor in a cohort sampled during active COVID-19.

The chain is built from TRBV11-2 and TRBJ2-7; possibly TRBD2 for D (5 bases). This CDR3 has 17 residues. Germline values: CDR1 SGHAT, CDR2 FQNNGV. V was trimmed by 0 bases and J by 0 bases, leaving 15 bases between them. CDR3 region: CASSLDRGPSTSYEQYF. The CDR3 nucleotides are TGTGCCAGCAGCTTAGATCGAGGGCCGTCTACCTCCTACGAGCAGTACTTC.

This clone came up once. The chain uses TRBV18 and TRBJ1-5; 9 nucleotides agree with TRBD1. Germline assignment: CDR1 KGHSH and CDR2 LQKENI. The V segment lost 3 bases and the J segment 4 bases; nucleotides outside the gene matches: 7. The CDR3 has 16 amino acids. CDR3 sequence: CASSPQGGQGNQPQHF. CDR3 nucleotides: TGTGCCAGCTCACCTCAGGGCGGACAGGGGAATCAGCCCCAGCATTTT.

This clone is a singleton in its sample. The genes are TRBV6-5 and TRBJ1-6; 9 bases are a match to TRBD1. V was pared by 8 bases and J by 7 bases, with 6 bases of the junction left unmatched. Germline CDR1 is MNHEY and CDR2 is SVGAGI. CDR3 length: 14 residues. The CDR3, as DNA: TGTGCCAGCGACCGGGACAGGGAGAATTCACCCCTCCACTTT. Its protein product is CASDRDRENSPLHF.

The chain has TRBV3-1 (or the pseudogene TRBV3-2) and TRBJ1-2; 9 nucleotides align to TRBD1. This CDR3 has 16 residues. Unmatched junction bases numbered 10, after V lost 2 bases and J lost 6 bases. Germline V CDR1 and CDR2: LGHDT, YNNKEL (reference sequence). The CDR3 sequence is CASSQSEDRGVDGYTF. The CDR3 region has the DNA TGTGCCAGCAGCCAATCAGAGGACAGGGGTGTTGATGGCTACACCTTC.